Listed below are T cell receptor beta chains from one sample, sequenced in a study of blood T cells in healthy people across ages. TCRdb re-analysed the 5' RACE reads in MiXCR, keeping a single row per CDR3 protein. Here the sample spans some 1,500,000 distinct CDR3 sequences, approximately 39% being singletons. Sequencing input: blood. All receptors come from a woman between 18 and 29 years old in good health. Each CDR3 is given with its conserved first and last residue. A D gene is named only where the DNA matches it firmly. Only some rows state a clone size, as once, few, many or a class for expanded clones.

v_gene	len	j_gene	abundance	d_gene	CDR3nt	CDR3aa
TRBV3-1	14	TRBJ2-1	-	-	TGTGCCAGCAGCCAAATCAAACTAGCCGGTGAGCAGTTCTTC	CASSQIKLAGEQFF
TRBV7-2	15	TRBJ2-1	-	TRBD2	TGTGCCAGCAGCTTACGACTAGCGGTGAACAATGAGCAGTTCTTC	CASSLRLAVNNEQFF
TRBV27	16	TRBJ2-4	-	TRBD2	TGTGCCAGCAGTCTTCGGACTAGCGGGAGTATGAACATTCAGTACTTC	CASSLRTSGSMNIQYF
TRBV5-1	14	TRBJ2-2	-	-	TGCGCCAGCAGCGTGCCCGCGAGCGCCGGGGAGCTGTTTTTT	CASSVPASAGELFF
TRBV4-3	14	TRBJ2-7	-	-	TGCGCCAGCAGCCAGGCAGGGGATTTCTACGAGCAGTACTTC	CASSQAGDFYEQYF
TRBV18	16	TRBJ2-3	-	TRBD2	TGTGCCAGCTCACCACCCTCGGGAGGGTATCCAGATACGCAGTATTTT	CASSPPSGGYPDTQYF
TRBV7-9	17	TRBJ2-4	-	TRBD1	TGTGCCAGCAGCTTCGCCCGGGACAGAATAGCCAAAAACATTCAGTACTTC	CASSFARDRIAKNIQYF
TRBV15	16	TRBJ2-1	many	TRBD1	TGTGCCACCAGCAGAGCCGCGGGACAGGGAGCGGATGAACAGTTCTTC	CATSRAAGQGADEQFF
TRBV21-1	15	TRBJ2-1	-	-	TGTGCCAGCAGCAAAATCCTCGGGGGCCAAGAGACCCAGTTCTTC	CASSKILGGQETQFF
TRBV7-2	13	TRBJ2-7	-	-	TGTGCCAGCAGCTTAGGACCAAGTGGCGAGCAGTACTTC	CASSLGPSGEQYF
TRBV20-1	15	TRBJ1-2	-	-	TGCAGTGCTAGTTTACGATTTTTGTGGGGGGTTGGCTACACCTTC	CSASLRFLWGVGYTF
TRBV6-2/TRBV6-3	14	TRBJ1-2	-	TRBD1	TGTGCCAGCAGCCGCACAGGGGGCGCATATGGCTACACCTTC	CASSRTGGAYGYTF
TRBV5-1	14	TRBJ2-7	-	-	TGCGCCAGCAGCTTAAACAGGGCCTACTACGAGCAGTACTTC	CASSLNRAYYEQYF
TRBV28	14	TRBJ2-7	-	-	TGTGCCAGCGTCTTCGGACCGAGCTCCTACGAGCAGTACTTC	CASVFGPSSYEQYF
TRBV24-1	13	TRBJ2-1	-	-	TGTGCCACCAGTTTAGCGAGAGGCGATGAGCAGTTCTTC	CATSLARGDEQFF
TRBV4-3	16	TRBJ2-1	few	-	TGCGCCAGCAGCCCAGGATTGGCGACCTCCTACAATGAGCAGTTCTTC	CASSPGLATSYNEQFF
TRBV7-8	18	TRBJ2-5	few	TRBD2	TGTGCCAGCAGCCGGGCGAGACTAGCGGGCCAATCCAAGGAGACCCAGTACTTC	CASSRARLAGQSKETQYF
TRBV24-1	12	TRBJ2-3	-	-	TGTGCCACCGCGGAGGGAGCGGATACGCAGTATTTT	CATAEGADTQYF
TRBV7-9	15	TRBJ1-2	-	-	TGTGCCAGCAGCTTTCTCCCCCTTACAGCAAATGGCTACACCTTC	CASSFLPLTANGYTF
TRBV4-3	16	TRBJ2-2	-	TRBD2	TGCGCCAGCAGCCAAGGTAGGCGGGGGGGCGATGGGGAGCTGTTTTTT	CASSQGRRGGDGELFF
TRBV18	16	TRBJ2-3	-	-	TGTGCCAGCTCACCACCTGCCGAGGGAGTCCGGGGTAAGCAGTATTTT	CASSPPAEGVRGKQYF
TRBV27	15	TRBJ2-2	-	-	TGTGCCAGCAGTTTATTAGACAGGTACACCGGGGAGCTGTTTTTT	CASSLLDRYTGELFF